This T cell receptor (beta chain) is drawn from a study of blood T cell repertoires in COVID-19. Across the study: Nucleic acid was either cDNA or gDNA, and it came from T cells, B-cell-depleted T cells, or PBMCs.

Original processing notes: Amplification of reference gene primers provided the estimated nucleated cell counts. Using immunoSEQ multiplex PCR, the repertoire was profiled, and TCRdb retains in-frame clones only, with some absent. V and J calls and clone size follow that table, whereas D and trimming were derived from the DNA. The data contain 97,000 or so clones, roughly 80% of them singletons. CDR3 length: 18 amino acids. The V gene's germline CDR1 is MGHRA and CDR2 YSYEKL. Trimming removed 4 bases from V and 0 bases from J, with 21 bases in between. Material for sequencing was peripheral blood. The V call is TRBV4-1, the J call TRBJ1-2, with TRBD1 as a possible D gene (5 bases). The clonotype was recovered from a human donor in a cohort sampled during active COVID-19. The CDR3 sequence is CASSLTTRGEGANYGYTF. Here the CDR3 DNA reads TGCGCCAGCAGCCTGACAACCCGGGGGGAAGGGGCTAACTATGGCTACACCTTC.